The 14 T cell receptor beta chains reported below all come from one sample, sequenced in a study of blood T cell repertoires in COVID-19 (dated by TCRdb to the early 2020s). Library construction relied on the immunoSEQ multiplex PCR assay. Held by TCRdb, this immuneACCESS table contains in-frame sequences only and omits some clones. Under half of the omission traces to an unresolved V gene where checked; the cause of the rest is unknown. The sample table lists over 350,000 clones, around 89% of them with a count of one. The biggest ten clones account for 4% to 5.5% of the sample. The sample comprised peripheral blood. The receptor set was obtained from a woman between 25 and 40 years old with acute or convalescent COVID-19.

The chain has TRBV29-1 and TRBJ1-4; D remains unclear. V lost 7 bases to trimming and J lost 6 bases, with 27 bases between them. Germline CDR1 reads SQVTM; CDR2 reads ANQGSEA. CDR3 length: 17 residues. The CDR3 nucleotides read TGCAGCGCACTTGGAGGTGGTGGCCTGCTTAGACATGAAAAACTGTTTTTT. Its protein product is CSALGGGGLLRHEKLFF.

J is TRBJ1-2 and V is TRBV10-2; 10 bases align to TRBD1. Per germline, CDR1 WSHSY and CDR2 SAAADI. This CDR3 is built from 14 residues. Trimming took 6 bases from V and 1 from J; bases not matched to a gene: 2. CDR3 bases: TGCGCCAGCAGGGGACAGGGGATTAACTATGGCTACACCTTC. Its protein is CASRGQGINYGYTF.

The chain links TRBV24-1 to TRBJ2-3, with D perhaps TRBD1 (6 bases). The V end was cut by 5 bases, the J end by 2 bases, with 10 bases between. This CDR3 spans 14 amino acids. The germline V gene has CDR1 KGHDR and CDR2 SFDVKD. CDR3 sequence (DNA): TGTGCCACCAGTGGCAGGGGCCCCACAGATACGCAGTATTTT. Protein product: CATSGRGPTDTQYF.

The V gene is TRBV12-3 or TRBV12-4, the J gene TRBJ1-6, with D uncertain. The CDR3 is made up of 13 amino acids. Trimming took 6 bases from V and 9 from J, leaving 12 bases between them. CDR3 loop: CASSTHPGSPLHF. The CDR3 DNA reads TGTGCCAGCAGCACCCACCCCGGTTCACCCCTCCACTTT.

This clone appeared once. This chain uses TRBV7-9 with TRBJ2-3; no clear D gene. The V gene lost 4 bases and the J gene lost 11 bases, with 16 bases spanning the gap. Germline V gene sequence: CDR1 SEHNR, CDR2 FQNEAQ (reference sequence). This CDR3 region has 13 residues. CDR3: CASSSLEFQVQYF. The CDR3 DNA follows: TGTGCCAGCAGCTCCTTGGAGTTTCAAGTGCAGTATTTT.

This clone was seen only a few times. CDR3 amino acids: CASKSRDRYTMSSDEQFF. The CDR3 nucleotides are TGTGCCAGCAAAAGCCGGGACAGGTATACAATGAGCTCGGATGAGCAGTTCTTC. The V gene is TRBV27, the J gene TRBJ2-1, with 8 bases that match TRBD1. Losses at the gene ends were 7 bases for V and 8 bases for J; bases not matched to a gene: 22. CDR3 length equals 18 residues. CDR1 is MNHEY, CDR2 SMNVEV, per germline (reference sequence).

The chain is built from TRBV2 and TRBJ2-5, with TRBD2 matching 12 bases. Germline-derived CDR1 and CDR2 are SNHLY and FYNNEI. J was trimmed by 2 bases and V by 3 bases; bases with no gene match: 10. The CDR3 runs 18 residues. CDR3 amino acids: CASSDPGLAGGPQETQYF. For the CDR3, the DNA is TGTGCCAGCAGTGATCCGGGTCTAGCGGGGGGGCCTCAAGAGACCCAGTACTTC.

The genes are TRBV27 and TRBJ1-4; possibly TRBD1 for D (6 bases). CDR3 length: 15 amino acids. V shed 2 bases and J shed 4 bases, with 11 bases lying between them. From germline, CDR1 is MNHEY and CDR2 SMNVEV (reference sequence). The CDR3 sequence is CASSLIRTVNEKLFF. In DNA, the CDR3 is TGTGCCAGCAGTTTAATAAGGACAGTTAATGAAAAACTGTTTTTT.

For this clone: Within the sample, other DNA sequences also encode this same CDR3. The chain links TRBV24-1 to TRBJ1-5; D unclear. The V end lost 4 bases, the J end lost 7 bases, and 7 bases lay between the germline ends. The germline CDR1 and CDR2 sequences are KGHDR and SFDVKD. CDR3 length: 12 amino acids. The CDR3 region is CATSDPGQPQHF. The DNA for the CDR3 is TGTGCCACCAGTGACCCGGGGCAGCCCCAGCATTTT.

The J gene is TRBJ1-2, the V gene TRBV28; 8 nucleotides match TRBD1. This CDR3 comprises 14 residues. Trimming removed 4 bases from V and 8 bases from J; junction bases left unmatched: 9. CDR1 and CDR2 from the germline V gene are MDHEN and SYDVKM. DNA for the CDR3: TGTGCCAGCAGTTCCGGCAGGGGGCTGGGAGGCTACACCTTC. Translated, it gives CASSSGRGLGGYTF.

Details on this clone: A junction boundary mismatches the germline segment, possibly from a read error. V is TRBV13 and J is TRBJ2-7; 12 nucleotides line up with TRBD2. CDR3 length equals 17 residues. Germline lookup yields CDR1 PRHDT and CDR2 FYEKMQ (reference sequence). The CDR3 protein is CVSSLSLAGGSSYEQYF. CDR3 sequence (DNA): TGTGTCAGCAGCTTATCACTAGCGGGGGGCAGCTCCTACGAGCAGTACTTC.

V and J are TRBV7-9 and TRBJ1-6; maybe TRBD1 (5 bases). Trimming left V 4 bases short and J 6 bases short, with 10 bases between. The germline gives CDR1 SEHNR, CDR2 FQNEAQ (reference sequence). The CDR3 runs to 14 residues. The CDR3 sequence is CASSSGLSNSPLHF. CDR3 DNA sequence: TGTGCCAGCAGCTCGGGACTTTCTAATTCACCCCTCCACTTT.

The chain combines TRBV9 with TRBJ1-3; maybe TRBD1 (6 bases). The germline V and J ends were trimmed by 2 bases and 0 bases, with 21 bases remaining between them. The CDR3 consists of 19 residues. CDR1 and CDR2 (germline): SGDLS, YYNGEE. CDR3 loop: CASSVQALGALSSGNTIYF. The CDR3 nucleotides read TGTGCCAGCAGCGTTCAGGCCCTGGGGGCACTGAGCTCTGGAAACACCATATATTTT.

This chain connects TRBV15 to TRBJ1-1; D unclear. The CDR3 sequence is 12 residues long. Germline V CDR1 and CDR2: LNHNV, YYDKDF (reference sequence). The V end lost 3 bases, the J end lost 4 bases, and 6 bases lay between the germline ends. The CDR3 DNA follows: TGTGCCACCAGCAGCGGGTTCACTGAAGCTTTCTTT. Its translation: CATSSGFTEAFF.